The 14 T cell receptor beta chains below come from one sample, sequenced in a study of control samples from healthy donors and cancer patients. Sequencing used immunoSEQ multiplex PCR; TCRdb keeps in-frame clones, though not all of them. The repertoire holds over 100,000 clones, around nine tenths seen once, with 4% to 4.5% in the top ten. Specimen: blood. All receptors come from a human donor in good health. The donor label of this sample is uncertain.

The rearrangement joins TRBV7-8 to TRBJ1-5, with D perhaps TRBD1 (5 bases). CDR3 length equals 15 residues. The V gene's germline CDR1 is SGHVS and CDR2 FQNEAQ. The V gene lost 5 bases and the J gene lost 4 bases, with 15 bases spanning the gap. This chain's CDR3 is CASSQAGARNQPQHF. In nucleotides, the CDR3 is TGTGCCAGCAGCCAGGCCGGGGCTAGGAATCAGCCCCAGCATTTT.

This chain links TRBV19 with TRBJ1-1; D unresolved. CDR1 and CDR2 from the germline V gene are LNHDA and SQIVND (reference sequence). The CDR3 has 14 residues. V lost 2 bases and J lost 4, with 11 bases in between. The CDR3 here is CASSITGWVTEAFF. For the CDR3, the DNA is TGTGCCAGTAGTATAACGGGTTGGGTCACTGAAGCTTTCTTT.

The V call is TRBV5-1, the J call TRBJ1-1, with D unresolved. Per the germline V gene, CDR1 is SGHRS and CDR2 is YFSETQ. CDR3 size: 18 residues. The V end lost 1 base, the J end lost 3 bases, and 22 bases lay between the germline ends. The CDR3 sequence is CASSLQYRVPSRDTEAFF. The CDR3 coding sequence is TGCGCCAGCAGCTTGCAGTATCGGGTGCCCTCGAGGGACACTGAAGCTTTCTTT.

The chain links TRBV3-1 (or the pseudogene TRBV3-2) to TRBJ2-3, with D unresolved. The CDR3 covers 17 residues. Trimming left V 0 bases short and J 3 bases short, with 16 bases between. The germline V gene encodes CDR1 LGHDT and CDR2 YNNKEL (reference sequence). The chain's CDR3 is CASSQEIGGISTDTQYF. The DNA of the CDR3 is TGTGCCAGCAGCCAAGAAATCGGCGGCATATCGACAGATACGCAGTATTTT.

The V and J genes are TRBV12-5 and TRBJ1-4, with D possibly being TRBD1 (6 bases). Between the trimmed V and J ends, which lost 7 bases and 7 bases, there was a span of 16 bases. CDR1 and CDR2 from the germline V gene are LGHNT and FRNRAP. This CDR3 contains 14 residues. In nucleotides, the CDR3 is TGTGCTAGTGCTCCTCCGGGGGCAAGTGAAAAACTGTTTTTT. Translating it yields CASAPPGASEKLFF.

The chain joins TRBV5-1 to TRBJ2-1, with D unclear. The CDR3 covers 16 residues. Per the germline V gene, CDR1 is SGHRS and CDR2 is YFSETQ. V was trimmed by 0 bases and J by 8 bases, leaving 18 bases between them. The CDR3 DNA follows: TGCGCCAGCAGCTTGGGCCCAACTCAGACCTTCCATGAGCAGTTCTTC. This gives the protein CASSLGPTQTFHEQFF.

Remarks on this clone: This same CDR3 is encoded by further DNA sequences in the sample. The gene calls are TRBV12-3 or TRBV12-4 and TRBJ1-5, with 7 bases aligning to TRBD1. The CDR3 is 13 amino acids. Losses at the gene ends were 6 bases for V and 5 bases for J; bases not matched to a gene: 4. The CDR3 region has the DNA TGTGCCAGCAGCAGCGACAGGGATCAGCCCCAGCATTTT. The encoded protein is CASSSDRDQPQHF.

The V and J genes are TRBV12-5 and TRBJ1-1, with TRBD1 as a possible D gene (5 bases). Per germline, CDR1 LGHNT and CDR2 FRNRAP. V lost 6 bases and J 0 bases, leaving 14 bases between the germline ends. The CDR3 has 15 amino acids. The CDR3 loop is CASGPPGGLNTEAFF. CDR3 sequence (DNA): TGTGCTAGTGGCCCACCGGGGGGGTTGAACACTGAAGCTTTCTTT.

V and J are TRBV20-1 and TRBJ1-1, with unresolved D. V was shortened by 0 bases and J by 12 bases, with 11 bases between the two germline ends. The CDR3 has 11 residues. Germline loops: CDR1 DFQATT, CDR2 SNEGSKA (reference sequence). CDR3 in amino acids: CSAREGSKTFF. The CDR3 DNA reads TGCAGTGCTAGAGAGGGGAGTAAGACTTTCTTT.

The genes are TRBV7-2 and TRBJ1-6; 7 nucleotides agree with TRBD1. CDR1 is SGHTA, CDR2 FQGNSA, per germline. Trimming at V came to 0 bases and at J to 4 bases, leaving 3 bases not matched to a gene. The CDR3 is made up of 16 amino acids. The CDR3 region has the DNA TGTGCCAGCAGCTTAGCGGAGACAGGGTATAATTCACCCCTCCACTTT. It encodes CASSLAETGYNSPLHF.

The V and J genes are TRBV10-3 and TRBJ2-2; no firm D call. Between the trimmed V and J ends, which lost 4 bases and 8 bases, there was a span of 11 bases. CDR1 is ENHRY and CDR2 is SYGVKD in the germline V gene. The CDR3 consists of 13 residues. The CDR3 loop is CAISGLGRGELFF. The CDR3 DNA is TGTGCCATCAGTGGATTAGGCAGAGGGGAGCTGTTTTTT.

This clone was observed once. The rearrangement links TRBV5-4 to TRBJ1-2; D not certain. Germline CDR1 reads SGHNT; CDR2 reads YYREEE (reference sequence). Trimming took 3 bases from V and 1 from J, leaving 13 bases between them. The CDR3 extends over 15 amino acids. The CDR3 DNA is TGTGCCAGCAGCTCGACCCAACAGAGTAACTATGGCTACACCTTC. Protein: CASSSTQQSNYGYTF. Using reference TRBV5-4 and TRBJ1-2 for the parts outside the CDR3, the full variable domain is ETGVTQSPTHLIKTRGQQVTLRCSSQSGHNTVSWYQQALGQGPQFIFQYYREEENGRGNFPPRFSGLQFPNYSSELNVNALELDDSALYLCASSSTQQSNYGYTFGSGTRLTVV.

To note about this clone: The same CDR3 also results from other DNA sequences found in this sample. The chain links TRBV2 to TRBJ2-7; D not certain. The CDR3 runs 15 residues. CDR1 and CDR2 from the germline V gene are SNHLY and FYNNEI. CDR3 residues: CASSESGQSYREQYV. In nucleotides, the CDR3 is TGTGCCAGCAGTGAATCGGGTCAGTCTTATCGAGAGCAATACGTC.

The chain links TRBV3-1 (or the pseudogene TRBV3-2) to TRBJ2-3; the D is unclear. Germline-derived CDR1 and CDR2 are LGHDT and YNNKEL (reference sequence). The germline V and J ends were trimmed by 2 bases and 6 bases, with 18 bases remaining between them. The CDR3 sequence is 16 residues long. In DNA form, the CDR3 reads TGTGCCAGCAGCCAACGTGGGCAGCGTTCGTCGGATACGCAGTATTTT. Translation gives CASSQRGQRSSDTQYF.